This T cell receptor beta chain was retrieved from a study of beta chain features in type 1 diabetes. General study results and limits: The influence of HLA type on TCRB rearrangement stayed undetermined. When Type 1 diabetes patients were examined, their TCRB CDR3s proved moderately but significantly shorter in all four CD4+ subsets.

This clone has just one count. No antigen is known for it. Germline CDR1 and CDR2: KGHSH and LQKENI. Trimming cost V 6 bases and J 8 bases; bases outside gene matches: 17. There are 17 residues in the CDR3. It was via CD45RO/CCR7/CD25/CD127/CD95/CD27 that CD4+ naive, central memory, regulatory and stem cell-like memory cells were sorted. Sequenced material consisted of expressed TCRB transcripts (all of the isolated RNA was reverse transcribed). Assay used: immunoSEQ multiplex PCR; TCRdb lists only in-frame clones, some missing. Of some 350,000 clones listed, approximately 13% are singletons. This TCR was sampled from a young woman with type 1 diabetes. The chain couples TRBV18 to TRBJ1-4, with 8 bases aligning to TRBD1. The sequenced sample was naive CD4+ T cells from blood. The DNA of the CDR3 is TGTGCCAGCTCGCCGAGCAGAACAGGGGGAAGTCGGGAAAAACTGTTTTTT. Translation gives CASSPSRTGGSREKLFF. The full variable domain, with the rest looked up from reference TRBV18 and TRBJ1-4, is NAGVMQNPRHLVRRRGQEARLRCSPMKGHSHVYWYRQLPEEGLKFMVYLQKENIIDESGMPKERFSAEFPKEGPSILRIQQVVRGDSAAYFCASSPSRTGGSREKLFFGSGTQLSVL.